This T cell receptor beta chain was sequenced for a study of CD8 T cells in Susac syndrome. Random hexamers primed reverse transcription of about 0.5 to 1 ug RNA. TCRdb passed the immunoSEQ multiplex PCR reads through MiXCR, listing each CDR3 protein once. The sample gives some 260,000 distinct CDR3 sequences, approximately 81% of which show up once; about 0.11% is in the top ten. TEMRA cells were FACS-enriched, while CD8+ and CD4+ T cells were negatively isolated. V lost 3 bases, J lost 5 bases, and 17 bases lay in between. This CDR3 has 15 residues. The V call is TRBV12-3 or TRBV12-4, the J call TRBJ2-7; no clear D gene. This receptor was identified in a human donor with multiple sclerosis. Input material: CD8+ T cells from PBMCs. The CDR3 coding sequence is TGTGCCAGCAGTTTGCCGGGCGTGTCTTTAAACGAGCAGTACTTC. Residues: CASSLPGVSLNEQYF.